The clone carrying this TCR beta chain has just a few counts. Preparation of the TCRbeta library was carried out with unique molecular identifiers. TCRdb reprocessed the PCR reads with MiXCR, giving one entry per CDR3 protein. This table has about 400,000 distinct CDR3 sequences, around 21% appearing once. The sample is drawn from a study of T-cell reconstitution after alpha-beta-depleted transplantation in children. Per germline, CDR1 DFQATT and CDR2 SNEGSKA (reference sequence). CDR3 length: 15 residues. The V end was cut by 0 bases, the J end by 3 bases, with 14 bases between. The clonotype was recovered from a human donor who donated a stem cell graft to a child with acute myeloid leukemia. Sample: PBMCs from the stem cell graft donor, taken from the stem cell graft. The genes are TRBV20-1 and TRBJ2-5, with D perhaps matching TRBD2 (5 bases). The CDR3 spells CSARDEGQMEETQYF. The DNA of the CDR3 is TGCAGTGCTAGAGATGAGGGCCAAATGGAAGAGACCCAGTACTTC.